This T cell receptor beta chain was retrieved from a study of vaccination effects on CD4 cells after COVID-19. The repertoire was sequenced with immunoSEQ multiplex PCR; TCRdb's copy has only in-frame clones and lacks some. Of roughly 70,000 clones in the sample, 76% were seen once. The V end was cut by 1 base, the J end by 7 bases, with 16 bases between. CDR3 length: 15 residues. Germline CDR1 is MDHEN and CDR2 is SYDVKM. Worth noting for this clone: Its specificity is unknown.

Using viral peptide pools, the ViraFEST assay grew out antigen-specific CD4+ T cells prior to sequencing. Culturing for 9 to 10 days preceded CD4+ T cell isolation. Each participant was administered two doses of either the BNT162b2 or the mRNA-1273 vaccine. With 8.5 to 10 ug/ml peptides and around 9.9 IU/ml IL-2, 2 million or so PBMC per well were cultured. Researchers swapped half the medium for IL-2 medium on both days 3 and 7. This sequence originates from a human donor who received a COVID-19 vaccine. The sample was CD4+ T cells from PBMCs cultured with HCoV-OC43 spike peptides, taken after COVID-19 vaccination. The subset here: HCoV-OC43 spike overlapping peptide pool stimulation. The rearrangement joins TRBV28 to TRBJ1-2; D is undetermined. The CDR3 is CASSLYSLAGGGYTF. The DNA for the CDR3 is TGTGCCAGCAGTTTATACTCATTGGCAGGTGGTGGCTACACCTTC.